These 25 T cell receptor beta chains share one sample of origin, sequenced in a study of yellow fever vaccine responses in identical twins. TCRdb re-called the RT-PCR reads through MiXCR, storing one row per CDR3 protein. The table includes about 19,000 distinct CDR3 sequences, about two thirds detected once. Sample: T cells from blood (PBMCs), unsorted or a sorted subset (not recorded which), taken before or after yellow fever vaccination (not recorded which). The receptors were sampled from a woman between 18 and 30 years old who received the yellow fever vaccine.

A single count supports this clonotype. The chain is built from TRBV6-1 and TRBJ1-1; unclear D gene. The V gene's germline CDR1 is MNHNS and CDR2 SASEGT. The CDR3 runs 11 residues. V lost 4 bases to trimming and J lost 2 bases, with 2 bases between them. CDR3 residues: CASSGNTEAFF. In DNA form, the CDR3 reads TGTGCCAGCAGTGGAAACACTGAAGCTTTCTTT.

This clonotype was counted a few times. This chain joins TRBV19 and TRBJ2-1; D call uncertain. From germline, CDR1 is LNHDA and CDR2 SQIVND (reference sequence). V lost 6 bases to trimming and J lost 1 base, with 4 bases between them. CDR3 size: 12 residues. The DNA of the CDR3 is TGTGCCAGTAGCGAATCCTACAATGAGCAGTTCTTC. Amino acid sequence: CASSESYNEQFF. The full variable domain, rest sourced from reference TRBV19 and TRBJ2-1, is DGGITQSPKYLFRKEGQNVTLSCEQNLNHDAMYWYRQDPGQGLRLIYYSQIVNDFQKGDIAEGYSVSREKKESFPLTVTSAQKNPTAFYLCASSESYNEQFFGPGTRLTVL.

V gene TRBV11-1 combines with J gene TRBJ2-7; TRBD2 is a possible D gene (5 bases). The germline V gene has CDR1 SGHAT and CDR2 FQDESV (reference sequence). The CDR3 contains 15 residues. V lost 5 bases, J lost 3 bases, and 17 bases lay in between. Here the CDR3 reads CASSATDGDRYEQYF. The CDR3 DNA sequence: TGTGCCAGCAGCGCGACCGACGGGGATCGCTACGAGCAGTACTTC.

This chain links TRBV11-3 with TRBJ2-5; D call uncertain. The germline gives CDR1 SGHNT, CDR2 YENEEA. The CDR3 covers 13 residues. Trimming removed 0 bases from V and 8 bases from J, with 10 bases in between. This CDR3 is CASSLDTKRTQYF. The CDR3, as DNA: TGTGCCAGCAGCTTAGACACAAAGAGAACCCAGTACTTC.

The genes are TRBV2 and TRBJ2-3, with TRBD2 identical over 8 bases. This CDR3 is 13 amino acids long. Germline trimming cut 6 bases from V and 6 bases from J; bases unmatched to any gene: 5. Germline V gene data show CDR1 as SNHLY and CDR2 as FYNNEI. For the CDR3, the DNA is TGTGCCAGCAGGTCGGGAGGGACCGATACGCAGTATTTT. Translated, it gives CASRSGGTDTQYF. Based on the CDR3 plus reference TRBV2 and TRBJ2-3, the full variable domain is EPEVTQTPSHQVTQMGQEVILRCVPISNHLYFYWYRQILGQKVEFLVSFYNNEISEKSEIFDDQFSVERPDGSNFTLKIRSTKLEDSAMYFCASRSGGTDTQYFGPGTRLTVL.

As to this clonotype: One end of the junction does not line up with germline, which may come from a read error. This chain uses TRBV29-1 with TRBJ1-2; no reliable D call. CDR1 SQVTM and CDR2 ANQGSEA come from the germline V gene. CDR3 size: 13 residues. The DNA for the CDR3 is TGCAGCTTTGACACTGGGGATAACTATGGCTACACCTTC. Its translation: CSFDTGDNYGYTF.

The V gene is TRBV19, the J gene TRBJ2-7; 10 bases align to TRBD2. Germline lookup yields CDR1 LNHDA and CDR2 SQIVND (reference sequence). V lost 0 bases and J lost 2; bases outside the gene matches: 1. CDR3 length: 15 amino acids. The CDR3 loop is CASSIEAGGPYEQYF. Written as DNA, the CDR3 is TGTGCCAGTAGTATAGAAGCGGGAGGGCCCTACGAGCAGTACTTC.

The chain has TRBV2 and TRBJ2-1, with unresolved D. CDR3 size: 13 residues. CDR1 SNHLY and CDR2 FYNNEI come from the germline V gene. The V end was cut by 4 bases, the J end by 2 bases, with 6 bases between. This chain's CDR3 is CASSVGTYNEQFF. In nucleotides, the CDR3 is TGTGCCAGCAGTGTGGGTACCTACAATGAGCAGTTCTTC.

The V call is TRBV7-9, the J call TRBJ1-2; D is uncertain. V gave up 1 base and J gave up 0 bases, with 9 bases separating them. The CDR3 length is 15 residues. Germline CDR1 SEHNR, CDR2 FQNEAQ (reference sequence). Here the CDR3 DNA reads TGTGCCAGCAGCTTAGGAGCAGGCCCTAACTATGGCTACACCTTC. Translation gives CASSLGAGPNYGYTF.

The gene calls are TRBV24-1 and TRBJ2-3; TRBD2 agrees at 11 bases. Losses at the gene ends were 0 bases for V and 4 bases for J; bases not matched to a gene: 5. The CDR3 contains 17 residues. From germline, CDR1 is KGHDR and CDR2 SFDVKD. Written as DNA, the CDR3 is TGTGCCACCAGTGATTTGCCTACTAGCGGGAGCCCAGATACGCAGTATTTT. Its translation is CATSDLPTSGSPDTQYF.

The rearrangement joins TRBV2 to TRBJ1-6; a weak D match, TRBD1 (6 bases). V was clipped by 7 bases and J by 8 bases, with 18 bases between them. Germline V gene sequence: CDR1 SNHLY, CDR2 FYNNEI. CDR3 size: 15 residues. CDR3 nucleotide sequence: TGTGCCAGCACCTCCTCGGGGGCGATACATTCACCCCTCCACTTT. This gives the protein CASTSSGAIHSPLHF.

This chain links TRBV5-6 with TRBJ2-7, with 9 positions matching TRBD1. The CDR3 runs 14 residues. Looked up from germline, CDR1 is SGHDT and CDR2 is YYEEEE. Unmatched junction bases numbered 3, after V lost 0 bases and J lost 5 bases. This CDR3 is CASSLAGDRDEQYV. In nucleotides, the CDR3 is TGTGCCAGCAGCTTGGCCGGGGACAGGGACGAGCAGTACGTC.

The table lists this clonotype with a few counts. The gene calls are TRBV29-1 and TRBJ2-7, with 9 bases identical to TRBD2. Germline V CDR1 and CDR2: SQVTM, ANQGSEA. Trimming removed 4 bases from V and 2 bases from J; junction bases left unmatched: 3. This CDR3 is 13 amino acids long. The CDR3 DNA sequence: TGCAGCGTTGTGGCTAGCGGGACCTACGAGCAGTACTTC. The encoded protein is CSVVASGTYEQYF.

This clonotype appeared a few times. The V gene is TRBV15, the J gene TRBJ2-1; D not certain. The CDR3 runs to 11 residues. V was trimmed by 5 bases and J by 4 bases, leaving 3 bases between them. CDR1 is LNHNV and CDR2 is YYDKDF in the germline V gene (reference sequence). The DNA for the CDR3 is TGTGCCACCAGCGGTTACAATGAGCAGTTCTTC. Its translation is CATSGYNEQFF.

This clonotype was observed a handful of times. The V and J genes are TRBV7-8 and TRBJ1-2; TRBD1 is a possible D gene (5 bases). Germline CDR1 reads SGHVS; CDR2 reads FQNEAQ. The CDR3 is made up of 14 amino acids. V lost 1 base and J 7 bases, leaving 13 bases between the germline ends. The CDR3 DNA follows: TGTGCCAGCAGCTTAGGGAACAGGATGGGTGGCTACACCTTC. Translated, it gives CASSLGNRMGGYTF.

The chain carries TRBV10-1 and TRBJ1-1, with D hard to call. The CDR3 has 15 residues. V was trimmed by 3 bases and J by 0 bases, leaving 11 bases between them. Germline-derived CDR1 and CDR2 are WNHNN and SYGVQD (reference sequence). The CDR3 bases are TGCGCCAGCAGTGATGTGGGGTGGGTGAACACTGAAGCTTTCTTT. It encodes CASSDVGWVNTEAFF.

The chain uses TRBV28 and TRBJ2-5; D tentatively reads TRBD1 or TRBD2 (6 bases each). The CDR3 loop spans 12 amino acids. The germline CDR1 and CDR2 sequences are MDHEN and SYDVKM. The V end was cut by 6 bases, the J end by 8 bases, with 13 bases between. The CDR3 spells CASRPTGGTQYF. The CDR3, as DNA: TGTGCCAGCAGACCAACCGGGGGCACCCAGTACTTC.

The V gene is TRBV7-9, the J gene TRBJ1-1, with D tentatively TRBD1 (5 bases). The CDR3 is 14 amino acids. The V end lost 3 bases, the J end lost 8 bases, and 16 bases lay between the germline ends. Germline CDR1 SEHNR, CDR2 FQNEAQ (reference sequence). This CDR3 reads CASSFSATVPEAFF. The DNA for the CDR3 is TGTGCCAGCAGCTTCTCTGCGACAGTTCCCGAAGCTTTCTTT.

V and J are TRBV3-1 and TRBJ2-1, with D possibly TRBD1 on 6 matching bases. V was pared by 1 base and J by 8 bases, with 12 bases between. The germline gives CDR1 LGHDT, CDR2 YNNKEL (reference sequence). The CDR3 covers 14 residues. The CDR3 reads CASSQAAGADEQFF. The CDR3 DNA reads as TGTGCCAGCAGCCAAGCCGCAGGGGCGGATGAGCAGTTCTTC.

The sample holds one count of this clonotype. The CDR3 DNA follows: TGTGCCAGCATCCCACCCCGCAGAACTCAAGAGACCCAGTACTTC. Translation: CASIPPRRTQETQYF. V gene TRBV9 combines with J gene TRBJ2-5; D is unresolved. Trimming took off 6 bases at V and 2 bases at J, with 17 bases between the two ends. The CDR3 runs to 15 residues. Germline V CDR1 and CDR2: SGDLS, YYNGEE.

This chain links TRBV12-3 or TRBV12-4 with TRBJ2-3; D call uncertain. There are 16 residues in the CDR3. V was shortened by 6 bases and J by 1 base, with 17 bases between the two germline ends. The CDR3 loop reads CASSRTSYSGTDTQYF. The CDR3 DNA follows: TGTGCCAGCAGCAGAACCTCTTACTCAGGCACAGATACGCAGTATTTT.

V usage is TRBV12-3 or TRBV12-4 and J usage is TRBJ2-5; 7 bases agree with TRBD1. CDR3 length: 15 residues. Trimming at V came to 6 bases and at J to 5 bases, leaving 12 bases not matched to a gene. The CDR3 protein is CASSPGTASWETQYF. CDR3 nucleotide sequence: TGTGCCAGCAGCCCCGGGACAGCTAGTTGGGAGACCCAGTACTTC.

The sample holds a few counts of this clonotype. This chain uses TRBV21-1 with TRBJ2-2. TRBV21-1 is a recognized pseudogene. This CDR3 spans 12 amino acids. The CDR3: CASSKRYPELFF. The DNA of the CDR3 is TGTGCCAGCAGCAAGAGATACCCGGAGCTGTTTTTT.

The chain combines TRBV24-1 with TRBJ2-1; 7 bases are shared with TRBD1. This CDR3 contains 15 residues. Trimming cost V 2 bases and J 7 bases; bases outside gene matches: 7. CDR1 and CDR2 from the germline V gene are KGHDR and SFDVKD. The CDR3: CATSDYDRVGNEQFF. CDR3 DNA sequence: TGTGCCACCAGTGATTACGACAGGGTGGGGAATGAGCAGTTCTTC.

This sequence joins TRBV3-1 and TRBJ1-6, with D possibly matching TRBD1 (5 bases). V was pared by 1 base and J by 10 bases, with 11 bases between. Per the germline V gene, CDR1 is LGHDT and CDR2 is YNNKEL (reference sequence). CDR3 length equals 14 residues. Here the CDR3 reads CASSQVGDASPLHF. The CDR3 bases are TGTGCCAGCAGCCAAGTGGGGGACGCCTCACCCCTCCACTTT. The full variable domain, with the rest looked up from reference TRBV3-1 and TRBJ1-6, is DTAVSQTPKYLVTQMGNDKSIKCEQNLGHDTMYWYKQDSKKFLKIMFSYNNKELIINETVPNRFSPKSPDKAHLNLHINSLELGDSAVYFCASSQVGDASPLHFGNGTRLTVT.